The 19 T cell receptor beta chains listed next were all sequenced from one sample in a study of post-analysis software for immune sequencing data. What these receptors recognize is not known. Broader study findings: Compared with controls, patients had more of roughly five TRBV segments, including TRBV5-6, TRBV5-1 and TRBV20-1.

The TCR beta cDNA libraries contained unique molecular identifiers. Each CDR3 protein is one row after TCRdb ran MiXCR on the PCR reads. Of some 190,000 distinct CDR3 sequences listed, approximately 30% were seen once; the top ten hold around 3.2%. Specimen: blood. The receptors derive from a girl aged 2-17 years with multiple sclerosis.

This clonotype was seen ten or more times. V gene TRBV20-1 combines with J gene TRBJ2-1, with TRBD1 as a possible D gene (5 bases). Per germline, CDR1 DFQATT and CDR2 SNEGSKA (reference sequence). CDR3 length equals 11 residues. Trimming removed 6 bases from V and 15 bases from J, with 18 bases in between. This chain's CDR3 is CSAQIQGSPFF. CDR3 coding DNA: TGCAGTGCCCAGATCCAGGGTTCGCCGTTCTTC.

CDR3: CAWSVRGGAGYGYTF. In nucleotides, the CDR3 is TGTGCCTGGAGTGTACGGGGGGGCGCCGGGTATGGCTACACCTTC. The chain carries TRBV30 and TRBJ1-2, with a weak D call TRBD1 (6 bases). Germline V lookup: CDR1 GTSNPN, CDR2 SVGIG (reference sequence). Trimming removed 0 bases at V and 5 bases at J, with 16 bases between. The CDR3 totals 15 residues.

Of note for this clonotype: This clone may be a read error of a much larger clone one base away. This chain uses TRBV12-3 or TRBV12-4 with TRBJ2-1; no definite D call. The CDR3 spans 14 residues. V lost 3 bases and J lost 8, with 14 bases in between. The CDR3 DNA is TGTGCCAGCAGTTTTCTACGGCTTGGGGATGAGCAGTTCTTC. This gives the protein CASSFLRLGDEQFF.

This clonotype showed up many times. The CDR3 sequence: CASRDRNYGYTF. The CDR3 nucleotides are TGTGCCAGCCGGGACCGCAACTATGGCTACACCTTC. J is TRBJ1-2 and V is TRBV6-5; possibly TRBD1 for D (5 bases). CDR1 MNHEY and CDR2 SVGAGI come from the germline V gene. The CDR3 loop spans 12 amino acids. Trimming took off 8 bases at V and 2 bases at J, with 9 bases between the two ends.

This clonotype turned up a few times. DNA for the CDR3: TGCAGCGCAGGGACTGCGAACACCGGGGAGCTGTTTTTT. Translation gives CSAGTANTGELFF. This chain links TRBV20-1 with TRBJ2-2, with D perhaps matching TRBD2 (6 bases). Germline loops: CDR1 DFQATT, CDR2 SNEGSKA (reference sequence). There are 13 residues in the CDR3.

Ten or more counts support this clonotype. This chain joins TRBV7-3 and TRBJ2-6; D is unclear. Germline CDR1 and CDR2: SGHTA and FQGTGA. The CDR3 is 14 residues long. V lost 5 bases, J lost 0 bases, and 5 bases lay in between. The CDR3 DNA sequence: TGTGCCAGCAGCACGAACTCTGGGGCCAACGTCCTGACTTTC. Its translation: CASSTNSGANVLTF.

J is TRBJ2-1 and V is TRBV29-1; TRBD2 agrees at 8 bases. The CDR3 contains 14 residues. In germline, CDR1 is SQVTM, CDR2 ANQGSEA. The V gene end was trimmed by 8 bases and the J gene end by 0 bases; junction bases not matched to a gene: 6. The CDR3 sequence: CSHPGLGSYNEQFF. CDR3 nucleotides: TGCAGCCATCCGGGACTAGGCTCCTACAATGAGCAGTTCTTC.

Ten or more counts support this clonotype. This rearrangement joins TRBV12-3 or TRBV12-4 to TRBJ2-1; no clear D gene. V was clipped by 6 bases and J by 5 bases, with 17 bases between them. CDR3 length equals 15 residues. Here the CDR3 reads CASSSQNARHNEQFF. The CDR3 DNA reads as TGTGCCAGCAGCTCCCAGAATGCCAGACACAATGAGCAGTTCTTC.

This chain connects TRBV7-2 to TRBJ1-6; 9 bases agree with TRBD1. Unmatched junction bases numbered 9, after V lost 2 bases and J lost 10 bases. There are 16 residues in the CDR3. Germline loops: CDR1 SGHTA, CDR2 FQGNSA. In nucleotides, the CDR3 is TGTGCCAGCAGCTTAAAACAGGGGGCGTTAGGATCACCCCTCCACTTT. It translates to CASSLKQGALGSPLHF.

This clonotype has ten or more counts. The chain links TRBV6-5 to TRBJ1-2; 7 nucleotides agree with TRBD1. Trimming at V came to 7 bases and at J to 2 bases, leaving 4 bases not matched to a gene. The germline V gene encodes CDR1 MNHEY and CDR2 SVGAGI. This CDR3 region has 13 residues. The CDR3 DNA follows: TGTGCCAGCAAAAAACAGGGGAACTATGGCTACACCTTC. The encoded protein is CASKKQGNYGYTF.

DNA for the CDR3: TGCAGTGCTAGATATTTGTCGAACGAGCAGTACTTC. This translates into CSARYLSNEQYF. The V gene is TRBV20-1, the J gene TRBJ2-7; D gene uncertain. Trimming removed 2 bases at V and 5 bases at J, with 10 bases between. This CDR3 region has 12 residues. CDR1 DFQATT and CDR2 SNEGSKA come from the germline V gene (reference sequence).

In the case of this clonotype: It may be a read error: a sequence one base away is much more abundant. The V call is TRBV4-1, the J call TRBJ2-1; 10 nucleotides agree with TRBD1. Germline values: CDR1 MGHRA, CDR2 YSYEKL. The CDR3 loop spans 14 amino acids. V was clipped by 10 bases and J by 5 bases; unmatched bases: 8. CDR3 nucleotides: TGCGCCACCAAAGGGACAGGGGCCCACAATGAGCAGTTCTTC. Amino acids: CATKGTGAHNEQFF.

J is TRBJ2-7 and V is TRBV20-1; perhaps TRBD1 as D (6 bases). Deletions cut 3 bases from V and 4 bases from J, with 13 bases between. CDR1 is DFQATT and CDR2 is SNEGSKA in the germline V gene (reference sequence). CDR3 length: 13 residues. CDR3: CSASPDRLYEQYF. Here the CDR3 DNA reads TGCAGTGCTAGCCCTGACAGGCTTTACGAGCAGTACTTC.

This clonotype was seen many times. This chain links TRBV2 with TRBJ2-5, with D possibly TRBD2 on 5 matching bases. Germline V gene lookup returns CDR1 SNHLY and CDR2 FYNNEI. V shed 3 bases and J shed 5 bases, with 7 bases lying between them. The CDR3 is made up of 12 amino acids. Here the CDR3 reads CASSDLAETQYF. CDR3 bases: TGTGCCAGCAGTGATTTAGCGGAGACCCAGTACTTC.

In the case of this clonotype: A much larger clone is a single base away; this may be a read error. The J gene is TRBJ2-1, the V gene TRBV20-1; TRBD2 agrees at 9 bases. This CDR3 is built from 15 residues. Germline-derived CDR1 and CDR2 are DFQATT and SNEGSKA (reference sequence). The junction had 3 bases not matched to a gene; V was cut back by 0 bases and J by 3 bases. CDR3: CSARDLRGGYNEQFF. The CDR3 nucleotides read TGCAGTGCTAGAGATCTGCGGGGGGGCTACAATGAGCAGTTCTTC.

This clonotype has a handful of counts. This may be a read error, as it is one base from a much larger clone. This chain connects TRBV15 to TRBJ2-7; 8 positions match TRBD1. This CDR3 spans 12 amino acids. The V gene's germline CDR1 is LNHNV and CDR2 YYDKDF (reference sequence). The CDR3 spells CTTSGQGYEQYF. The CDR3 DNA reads TGTACCACCAGCGGACAGGGTTACGAGCAGTACTTC.

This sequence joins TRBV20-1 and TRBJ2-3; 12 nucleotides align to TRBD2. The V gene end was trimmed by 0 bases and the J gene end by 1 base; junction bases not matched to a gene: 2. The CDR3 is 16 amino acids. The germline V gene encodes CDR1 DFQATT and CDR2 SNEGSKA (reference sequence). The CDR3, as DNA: TGCAGTGCTAGAGATACTAGCGGGGGGCGCACAGATACGCAGTATTTT. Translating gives CSARDTSGGRTDTQYF.

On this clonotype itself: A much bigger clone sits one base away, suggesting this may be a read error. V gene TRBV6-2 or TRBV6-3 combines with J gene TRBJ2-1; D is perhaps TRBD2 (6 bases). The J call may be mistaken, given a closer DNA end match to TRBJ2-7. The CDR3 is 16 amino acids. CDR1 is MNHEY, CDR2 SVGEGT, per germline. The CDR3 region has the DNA TGTGCCAGCAGTTACACTAGCACCCGCACCTACAATGAGCAGTACTTC. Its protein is CASSYTSTRTYNEQYF.

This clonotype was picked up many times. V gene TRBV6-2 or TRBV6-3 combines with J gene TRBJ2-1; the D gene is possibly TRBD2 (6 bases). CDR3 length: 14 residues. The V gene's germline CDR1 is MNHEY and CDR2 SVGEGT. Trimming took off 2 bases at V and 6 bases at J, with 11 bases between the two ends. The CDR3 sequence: CASSYPDYSNEQFF. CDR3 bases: TGTGCCAGCAGTTACCCGGACTATTCCAATGAGCAGTTCTTC.